The text below deals with one T cell receptor beta chain. Its antigen is unknown. Sequenced material consisted of expressed TCRB transcripts (all of the isolated RNA was reverse transcribed). Assay: immunoSEQ multiplex PCR; the TCRdb copy retains only in-frame clones and omits some. The sample records 810,000 or so clones, about a sixth being singletons. This sample was included in a study of beta chain features in type 1 diabetes. Study in general: Patients were similar to healthy donors in age and gender (as well as in cell yields). Sorted cells numbering roughly 98,000,000 were examined across all samples.

V lost 1 base and J 1 base, leaving 10 bases between the germline ends. The CDR3 length is 15 residues. From germline, CDR1 is LNHDA and CDR2 SQIVND (reference sequence). Study-wide findings and caveats: Among type 1 diabetes patients, VDJ junctions had fewer insertions and more deletions. People with Type 1 diabetes carried modestly yet significantly shorter TCRB CDR3s in all four CD4+ subsets.

The origin of this receptor is a woman aged 18-29 years in good health. The rearrangement joins TRBV19 to TRBJ2-5; D gene unclear. The specimen sequenced was naive CD4+ T cells from blood. CDR3 nucleotide sequence: TGTGCCAGTAGTATAGGTACAAAATTCCAAGAGACCCAGTACTTC. It yields the protein CASSIGTKFQETQYF.